Here is one TCR beta chain with its context. The data are from a study of shared T cell receptors in the human thymus. The length of the CDR3 is 12 residues. CDR1 and CDR2 from the germline V gene are MGHDK and SYGVNS. V shed 0 bases and J shed 8 bases, with 5 bases lying between them. Data came from immunoSEQ multiplex PCR; TCRdb stores just in-frame clones and leaves some out. The data show roughly 660,000 clones, roughly 90% seen once. The same data also contributed to another study, on human thymus T cells. As that study records: Samples came from healthy Finnish infants during open corrective cardiac surgery. Resected material from corrective heart surgery provided the thymus tissue analysed.

This TCR was recovered from a boy younger than two with a congenital heart defect. Sequencing used thymocytes. The chain links TRBV25-1 to TRBJ2-1; maybe TRBD2 (5 bases). The CDR3 here is CASSEYGDEQFF. CDR3 DNA: TGTGCCAGCAGTGAATACGGGGATGAGCAGTTCTTC. Complete variable domain (other parts from reference TRBV25-1 and TRBJ2-1): EADIYQTPRYLVIGTGKKITLECSQTMGHDKMYWYQQDPGMELHLIHYSYGVNSTEKGDLSSESTVSRIRTEHFPLTLESARPSHTSQYLCASSEYGDEQFFGPGTRLTVL.